This TCR beta chain was observed in a study of shared clonotypes between healthy human individuals. Using immunoSEQ multiplex PCR, the repertoire was profiled, and TCRdb retains in-frame clones only, with some absent. The top ten clones hold approximately 12% of a sample with a few hundred thousand clones, around 81% of them seen once. Trimming took 6 bases from V and 0 from J, leaving 11 bases between them. From germline, CDR1 is MNHEY and CDR2 SVGAGI. The CDR3 loop spans 14 amino acids. Sample: PBMCs. This clonotype was sampled from a woman aged 40-49 years in good health. Some clones in this sample may be carry-over from other donors' samples. V is TRBV6-5 and J is TRBJ1-1; D is uncertain. The CDR3 spells CASRKQLLNTEAFF. In DNA form, the CDR3 reads TGTGCCAGCAGAAAACAGCTCTTGAACACTGAAGCTTTCTTT.